The source of this T cell receptor (beta chain) is a study of early T cells in non-severe SARS-CoV-2 infection. Study-wide context: It was bulk RNA from unsorted whole blood that was sequenced, and the chains were unpaired.

This clonotype was recorded a few times. What it binds is not known. Study-level results: VDJdb matches were skewed toward anti-spike CD8 T cell responses.

Unique molecular identifiers tagged individual cDNA molecules. TCRdb ran MiXCR on the 5' RACE reads and lists one entry per CDR3 protein. Here the sample spans some 34,000 distinct CDR3 sequences, roughly 7.1% being singletons. The clonotype comes from an adult who was a healthcare worker with PCR-confirmed SARS-CoV-2 infection or an uninfected control (not recorded which). The sequenced sample was whole blood, obtained at baseline.

CDR3 residues: CSVPGLAGEFSYNEQFF. CDR3 sequence (DNA): TGCAGCGTGCCGGGACTAGCGGGAGAGTTTTCCTACAATGAGCAGTTCTTC. V and J are TRBV29-1 and TRBJ2-1; 14 bases map to TRBD2. Germline V gene data show CDR1 as SQVTM and CDR2 as ANQGSEA. The CDR3 contains 17 residues. The ends lost 6 bases at V and 1 base at J; junction bases unmatched: 8.